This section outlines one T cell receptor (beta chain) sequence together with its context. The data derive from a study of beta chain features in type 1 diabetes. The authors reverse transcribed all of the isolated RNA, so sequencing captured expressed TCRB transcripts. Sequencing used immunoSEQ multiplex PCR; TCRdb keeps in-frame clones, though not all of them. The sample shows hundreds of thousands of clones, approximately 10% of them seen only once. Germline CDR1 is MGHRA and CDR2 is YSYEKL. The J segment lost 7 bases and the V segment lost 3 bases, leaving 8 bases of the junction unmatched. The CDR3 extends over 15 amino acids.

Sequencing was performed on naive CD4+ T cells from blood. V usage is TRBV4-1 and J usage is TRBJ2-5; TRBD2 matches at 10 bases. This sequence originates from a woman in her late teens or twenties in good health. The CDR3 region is CASSQSGGVPGTQYF. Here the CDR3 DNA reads TGCGCCAGCAGCCAGAGCGGGGGGGTCCCGGGGACCCAGTACTTC.